The present T cell receptor (beta chain) was sequenced within a study of T-cell memory formation after mild COVID-19. General study points: Pre-infection memory held some responding clones, suggesting pre-existing cross-reactive T cells responded. Contracting CD8+ clones were enriched in EMRA, CD4+ mainly in CM and EM. Second-wave clones peaking on day 37 lacked confirmed SARS-CoV-2 specificity.

CDR1 MGHRA and CDR2 YSYEKL come from the germline V gene. There are 15 residues in the CDR3. V lost 2 bases and J lost 8; bases outside the gene matches: 9. This clonotype turned up a few times. The antigen is undetermined. 5'RACE primed from the constant segment yielded TCR alpha and TCR beta cDNA libraries bearing sample barcodes and UMIs. TCRdb called the 5' RACE reads again in MiXCR, with one record for every CDR3 protein. Of more than 450,000 distinct CDR3 sequences in the sample, about 20% are singletons; the top ten hold more than 10%. This sequence joins TRBV4-1 and TRBJ2-1, with 7 bases identical to TRBD2. The sequencing sample was made of PBMCs or a T cell subset sorted from them (not recorded which). The sequence derives from an adult woman who had mild COVID-19 (a few samples of this study predate the infection). Cell type and time point are not known. The DNA for the CDR3 is TGCGCCAGCAGCCAAAATAGGGGAGGGTTGGATGAGCAGTTCTTC. Its translation: CASSQNRGGLDEQFF.